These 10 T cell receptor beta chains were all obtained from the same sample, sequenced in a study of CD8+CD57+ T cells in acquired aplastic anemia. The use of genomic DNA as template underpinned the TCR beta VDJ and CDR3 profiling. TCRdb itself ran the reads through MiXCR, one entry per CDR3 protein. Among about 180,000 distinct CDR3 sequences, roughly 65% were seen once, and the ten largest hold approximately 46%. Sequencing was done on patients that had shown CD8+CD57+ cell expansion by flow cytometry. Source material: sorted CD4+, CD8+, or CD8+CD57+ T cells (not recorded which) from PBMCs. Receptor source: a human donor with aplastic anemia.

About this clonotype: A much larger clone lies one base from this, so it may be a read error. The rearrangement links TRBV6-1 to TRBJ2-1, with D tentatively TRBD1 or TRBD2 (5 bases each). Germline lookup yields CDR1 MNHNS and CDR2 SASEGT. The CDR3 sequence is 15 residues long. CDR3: CACRGDSGSYNGQFF. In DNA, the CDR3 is TGTGCTTGTCGGGGTGACAGTGGCTCCTACAATGGGCAGTTCTTC.

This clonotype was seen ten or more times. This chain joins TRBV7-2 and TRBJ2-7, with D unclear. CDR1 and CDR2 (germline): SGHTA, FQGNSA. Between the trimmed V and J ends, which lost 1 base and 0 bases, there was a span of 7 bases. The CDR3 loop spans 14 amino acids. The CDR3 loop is CASSLGLGSYEQYF. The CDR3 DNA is TGTGCCAGCAGCTTAGGGCTAGGCTCCTACGAGCAGTACTTC.

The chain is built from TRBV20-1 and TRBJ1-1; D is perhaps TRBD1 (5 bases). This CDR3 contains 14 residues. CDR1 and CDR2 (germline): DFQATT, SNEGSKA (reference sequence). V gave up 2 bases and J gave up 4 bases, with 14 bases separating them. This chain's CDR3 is CSARTLDSGTEAFF. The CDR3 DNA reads TGCAGTGCTAGAACCCTAGACAGTGGCACTGAAGCTTTCTTT.

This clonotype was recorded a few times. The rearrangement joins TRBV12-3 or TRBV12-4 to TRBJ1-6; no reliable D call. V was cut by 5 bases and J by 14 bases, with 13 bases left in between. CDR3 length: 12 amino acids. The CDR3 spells CASSPTAWTLHF. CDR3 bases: TGTGCCAGCAGTCCGACTGCGTGGACCCTCCACTTT.

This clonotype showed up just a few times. The CDR3 bases are TGTGCCAGCAGCCAACTCAGGATCGACCAGCAGTACTTC. It is translated as CASSQLRIDQQYF. The chain has TRBV7-9 and TRBJ2-7; D call uncertain. Trimming removed 5 bases at V and 8 bases at J, with 16 bases between. CDR1 is SEHNR, CDR2 FQNEAQ, per germline (reference sequence). The CDR3 sequence is 13 residues long.

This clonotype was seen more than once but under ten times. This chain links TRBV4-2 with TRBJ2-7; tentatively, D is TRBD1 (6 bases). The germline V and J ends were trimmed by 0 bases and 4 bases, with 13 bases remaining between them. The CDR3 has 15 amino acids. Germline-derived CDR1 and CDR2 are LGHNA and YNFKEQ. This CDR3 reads CASSQDPQGSYEQYF. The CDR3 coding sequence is TGTGCCAGCAGCCAAGATCCACAGGGTTCTTACGAGCAGTACTTC.

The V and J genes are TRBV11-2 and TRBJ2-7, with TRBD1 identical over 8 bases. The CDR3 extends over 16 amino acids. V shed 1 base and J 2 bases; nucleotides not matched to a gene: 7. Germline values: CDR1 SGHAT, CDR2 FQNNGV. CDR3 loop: CASSLASTGAPYEQYF. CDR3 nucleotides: TGTGCCAGCAGCTTAGCTTCGACAGGGGCTCCCTACGAGCAGTACTTC.

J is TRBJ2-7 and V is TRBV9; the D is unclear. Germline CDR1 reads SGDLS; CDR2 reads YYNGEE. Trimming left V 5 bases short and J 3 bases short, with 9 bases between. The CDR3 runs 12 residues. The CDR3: CASSWTRYEQYF. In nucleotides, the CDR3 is TGTGCCAGCAGTTGGACCCGCTACGAGCAGTACTTC.

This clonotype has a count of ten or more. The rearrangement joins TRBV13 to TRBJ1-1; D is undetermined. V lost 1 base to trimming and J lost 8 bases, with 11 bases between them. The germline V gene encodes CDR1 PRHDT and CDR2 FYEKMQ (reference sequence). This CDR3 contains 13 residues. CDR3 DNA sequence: TGTGCCAGCAGCTTAGTAGGTCCGGCAGAAGCTTTCTTT. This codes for CASSLVGPAEAFF. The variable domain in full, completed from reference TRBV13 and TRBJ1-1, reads AAGVIQSPRHLIKEKRETATLKCYPIPRHDTVYWYQQGPGQDPQFLISFYEKMQSDKGSIPDRFSAQQFSDYHSELNMSSLELGDSALYFCASSLVGPAEAFFGQGTRLTVV.

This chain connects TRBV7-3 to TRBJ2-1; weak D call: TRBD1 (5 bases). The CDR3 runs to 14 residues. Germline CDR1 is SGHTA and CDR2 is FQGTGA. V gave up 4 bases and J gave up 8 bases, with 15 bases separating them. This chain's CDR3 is CASSSGSQGDEQFF. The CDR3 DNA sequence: TGTGCCAGCAGCTCAGGGTCTCAGGGCGATGAGCAGTTCTTC.